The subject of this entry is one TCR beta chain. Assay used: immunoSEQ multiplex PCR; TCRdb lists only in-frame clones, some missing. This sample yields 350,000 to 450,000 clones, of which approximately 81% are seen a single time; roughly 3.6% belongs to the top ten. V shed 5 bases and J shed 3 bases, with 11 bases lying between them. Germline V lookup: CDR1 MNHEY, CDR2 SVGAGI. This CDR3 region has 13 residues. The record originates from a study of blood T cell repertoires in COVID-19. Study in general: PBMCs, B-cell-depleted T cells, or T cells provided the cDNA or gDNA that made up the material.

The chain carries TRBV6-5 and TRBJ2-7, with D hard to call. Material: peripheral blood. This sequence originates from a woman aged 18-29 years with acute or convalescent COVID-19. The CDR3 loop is CASSSLYIYEQYF. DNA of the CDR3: TGTGCCAGCAGTAGCCTATATATCTACGAGCAGTACTTC.